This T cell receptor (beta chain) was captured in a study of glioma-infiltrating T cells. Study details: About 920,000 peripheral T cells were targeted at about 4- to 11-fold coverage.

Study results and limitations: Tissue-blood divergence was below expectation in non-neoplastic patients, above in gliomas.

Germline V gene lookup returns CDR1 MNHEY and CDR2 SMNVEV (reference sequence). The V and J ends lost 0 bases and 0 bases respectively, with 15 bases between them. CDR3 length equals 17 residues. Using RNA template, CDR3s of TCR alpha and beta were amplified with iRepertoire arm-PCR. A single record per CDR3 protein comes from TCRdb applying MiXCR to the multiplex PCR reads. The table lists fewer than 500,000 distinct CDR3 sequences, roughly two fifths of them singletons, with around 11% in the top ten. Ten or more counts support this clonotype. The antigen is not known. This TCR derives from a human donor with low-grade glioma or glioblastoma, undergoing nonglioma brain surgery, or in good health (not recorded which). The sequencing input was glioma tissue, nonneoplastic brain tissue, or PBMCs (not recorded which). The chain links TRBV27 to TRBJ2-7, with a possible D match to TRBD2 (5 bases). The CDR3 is CASSLSGGRTTSYEQYF. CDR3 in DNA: TGTGCCAGCAGTTTATCGGGCGGGCGAACCACCTCCTACGAGCAGTACTTC.